This TCR beta chain was found in a study of blood T cell repertoires in COVID-19. Study background: Sites in the United States, Italy and Spain provided acute and convalescent COVID-19 samples.

Recruited during active infection, patients (from Seattle) were subsequently followed longitudinally. V shed 5 bases and J 7 bases; nucleotides not matched to a gene: 10. Germline CDR1 is SGHAT and CDR2 is FQDESV (reference sequence). The CDR3 runs 15 residues. Original methodology: The assay estimated nucleated cells by amplifying reference gene primers. Assay used: immunoSEQ multiplex PCR; TCRdb lists only in-frame clones, some missing. That table furnishes V, J and clone size, whereas the DNA furnished D and trimming. The sample consists of 250,000 to 350,000 clones, 75% to 95% of them appearing once.

Sequenced sample: peripheral blood. V is TRBV11-1 and J is TRBJ2-7; 11 positions agree with TRBD1. This TCR was sampled from a woman aged 25 to 39 with COVID-19, enrolled during active disease. Here the CDR3 reads CASSPAVDRGREQYF. The CDR3 nucleotides read TGTGCCAGCAGCCCGGCGGTGGACAGGGGGCGGGAGCAGTACTTC.